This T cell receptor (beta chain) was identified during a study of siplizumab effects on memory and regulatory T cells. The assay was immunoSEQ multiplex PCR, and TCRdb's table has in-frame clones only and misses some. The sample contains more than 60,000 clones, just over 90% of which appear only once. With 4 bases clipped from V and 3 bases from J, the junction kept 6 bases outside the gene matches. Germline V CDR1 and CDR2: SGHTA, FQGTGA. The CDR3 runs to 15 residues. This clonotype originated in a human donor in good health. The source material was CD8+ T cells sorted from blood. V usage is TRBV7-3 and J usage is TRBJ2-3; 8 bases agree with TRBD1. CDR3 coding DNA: TGTGCCAGCAGCTATACAGGGGGGATAACAGATACGCAGTATTTT. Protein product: CASSYTGGITDTQYF.